The 14 T cell receptor beta chains below were found in one sample sequenced in a study of shared T cell receptors in the human thymus. Data came from immunoSEQ multiplex PCR; TCRdb stores just in-frame clones and leaves some out. The sample lists about 380,000 clones; around 93% were seen once. Specimen: thymocytes. The receptors shown here come from a human donor.

A single count supports this clone. The genes are TRBV15 and TRBJ1-4; 7 nucleotides line up with TRBD1. This CDR3 has 15 residues. CDR1 and CDR2 (germline): LNHNV, YYDKDF (reference sequence). V gave up 4 bases and J gave up 5 bases; unmatched junction bases: 7. The CDR3 sequence is CATSNDRVENEKLFF. For the CDR3, the DNA is TGTGCCACCAGCAACGACAGGGTGGAGAATGAAAAACTGTTTTTT.

The chain couples TRBV10-3 to TRBJ2-1; D is perhaps TRBD1 (5 bases). The CDR3 is 14 amino acids. V shed 7 bases and J shed 3 bases, with 13 bases lying between them. Germline lookup yields CDR1 ENHRY and CDR2 SYGVKD. DNA of the CDR3: TGTGCCATCAATGCTAAGGGGCTCTACAATGAGCAGTTCTTC. Its protein is CAINAKGLYNEQFF.

The chain carries TRBV30 and TRBJ1-1, with D possibly TRBD1 on 6 matching bases. CDR1 and CDR2 (germline): GTSNPN, SVGIG (reference sequence). CDR3 size: 10 residues. The CDR3 DNA is TGTGGCTCCGGGGGCACAGGAGCTTTCTTT. Translating it yields CGSGGTGAFF.

This clone showed up just once. The rearrangement joins TRBV18 to TRBJ2-5; 9 bases agree with TRBD1. The CDR3 has 15 amino acids. Trimming cost V 2 bases and J 5 bases; bases outside gene matches: 6. Per the germline V gene, CDR1 is KGHSH and CDR2 is LQKENI. The CDR3 sequence: CASSPRQGDMETQYF. CDR3 in DNA: TGTGCCAGCTCACCAAGACAGGGGGATATGGAGACCCAGTACTTC. The full variable domain, rest sourced from reference TRBV18 and TRBJ2-5, is NAGVMQNPRHLVRRRGQEARLRCSPMKGHSHVYWYRQLPEEGLKFMVYLQKENIIDESGMPKERFSAEFPKEGPSILRIQQVVRGDSAAYFCASSPRQGDMETQYFGPGTRLLVL.

This chain connects TRBV4-3 to TRBJ2-7; either TRBD1 or TRBD2 may fit D (5 bases each). Germline V gene lookup returns CDR1 LGHNA and CDR2 YSLEER. The CDR3 runs 16 residues. Trimming pared 0 bases from V and 2 bases from J, leaving 14 bases between. The CDR3 DNA follows: TGCGCCAGCAGCCAAGAATACCGGGACCCAACCTACGAGCAGTACTTC. Its protein product is CASSQEYRDPTYEQYF.

The rearrangement uses TRBV28 and TRBJ1-1; D may be TRBD1 (5 bases). V lost 6 bases and J 0 bases, leaving 20 bases between the germline ends. The CDR3 contains 17 residues. CDR1 MDHEN and CDR2 SYDVKM come from the germline V gene. The CDR3 loop reads CASRPIGHLPMNTEAFF. DNA for the CDR3: TGTGCCAGCAGGCCCATAGGACATCTCCCAATGAACACTGAAGCTTTCTTT.

The CDR3 is CASSVGSTDTQYF. CDR3 nucleotides: TGTGCCAGCAGCGTCGGCAGCACAGATACGCAGTATTTT. The chain carries TRBV11-3 and TRBJ2-3; D remains unclear. The germline V gene has CDR1 SGHNT and CDR2 YENEEA. The V gene lost 5 bases and the J gene lost 0 bases, with 6 bases spanning the gap. CDR3 size: 13 residues.

The chain has TRBV7-2 and TRBJ1-4; no firm D call. Germline V lookup: CDR1 SGHTA, CDR2 FQGNSA. Trimming stripped 4 bases from V and 14 bases from J, with 14 bases between. The CDR3 is 12 amino acids. The CDR3 sequence: CASSSSGRGLFF. In DNA, the CDR3 is TGTGCCAGCAGCTCTTCCGGCCGGGGTCTGTTTTTT.

The chain couples TRBV27 to TRBJ1-4; D possibly corresponds to TRBD1 (6 bases). The germline CDR1 and CDR2 sequences are MNHEY and SMNVEV (reference sequence). Trimming stripped 4 bases from V and 6 bases from J, with 18 bases between. This CDR3 contains 16 residues. The CDR3 region is CASSYRAPDPDEKLFF. CDR3 nucleotides: TGTGCCAGCAGTTACAGGGCTCCTGACCCTGATGAAAAACTGTTTTTT.

V and J are TRBV4-2 and TRBJ2-3; D remains unclear. Trimming removed 1 base from V and 0 bases from J, with 17 bases in between. This CDR3 region has 18 residues. Germline V gene data show CDR1 as LGHNA and CDR2 as YNFKEQ. CDR3 DNA: TGTGCCAGCAGCCAAGGGGTTCCCAGGAACTATAGCACAGATACGCAGTATTTT. Translated: CASSQGVPRNYSTDTQYF.

V gene TRBV27 combines with J gene TRBJ1-1; 10 nucleotides match TRBD1. This CDR3 region has 15 residues. V gave up 6 bases and J gave up 3 bases; unmatched junction bases: 7. Per the germline V gene, CDR1 is MNHEY and CDR2 is SMNVEV (reference sequence). The CDR3 DNA is TGTGCCAGCAGGGGACGACAGGGGGCCGACACTGAAGCTTTCTTT. Translated: CASRGRQGADTEAFF.

CDR3 sequence (DNA): TGTGCCAGCAGCCCCGCCGGGAGGCCCTACGAGCAGTACTTC. Its protein is CASSPAGRPYEQYF. The V gene is TRBV7-2, the J gene TRBJ2-7; 7 positions match TRBD2. With 5 bases clipped from V and 2 bases from J, the junction kept 6 bases outside the gene matches. The CDR3 loop spans 14 amino acids. Looked up from germline, CDR1 is SGHTA and CDR2 is FQGNSA.

This clone was counted only a few times. The V call is TRBV27, the J call TRBJ1-1; unclear D gene. V lost 8 bases and J lost 3, with 7 bases in between. Germline CDR1 MNHEY, CDR2 SMNVEV (reference sequence). The CDR3 runs to 11 residues. CDR3 sequence (DNA): TGTGCCAGCGGGCCCTACACTGAAGCTTTCTTT. Its protein product is CASGPYTEAFF.

This sequence joins TRBV6-5 and TRBJ2-5; D is ambiguous. V lost 7 bases and J 3 bases, leaving 15 bases between the germline ends. From germline, CDR1 is MNHEY and CDR2 SVGAGI. The CDR3 contains 14 residues. CDR3 residues: CASKLDPWEETQYF. The CDR3, as DNA: TGTGCCAGCAAGCTTGACCCTTGGGAAGAGACCCAGTACTTC.